Presented here are 14 T cell receptor beta chains from one specimen sequenced in a study of blood T cell repertoires in COVID-19. The table came from immunoSEQ multiplex PCR; TCRdb's copy has only in-frame clones and leaves some out. The sample has roughly 140,000 clones, more than 75% seen once. The material sequenced was PBMCs or T cells enriched from blood (not recorded which). All receptors derive from a man aged 55 to 69 who had recovered from COVID-19.

This clone appeared a single time. The chain links TRBV6-4 to TRBJ2-4; tentative D call: TRBD1 (5 bases). CDR3 length: 15 amino acids. Germline CDR1 is MRHNA and CDR2 is SNTAGT. V lost 5 bases and J lost 0, with 11 bases in between. CDR3 residues: CASSNLTVAKNIQYF. In nucleotides, the CDR3 is TGTGCCAGCAGTAACTTGACAGTAGCCAAAAACATTCAGTACTTC.

This clone has only a few counts. The chain has TRBV28 and TRBJ1-2, with 7 bases aligning to TRBD1. CDR3 length: 13 amino acids. Germline trimming cut 8 bases from V and 5 bases from J; bases unmatched to any gene: 8. From germline, CDR1 is MDHEN and CDR2 SYDVKM. The CDR3 bases are TGTGCCAGCGGGGACAGAGGACTTTATGGCTACACCTTC. It translates to CASGDRGLYGYTF.

This chain uses TRBV18 with TRBJ2-1; 8 positions agree with TRBD2. This CDR3 spans 18 amino acids. Trimming removed 3 bases from V and 0 bases from J; junction bases left unmatched: 10. Germline CDR1 is KGHSH and CDR2 is LQKENI. The CDR3 reads CASSPLSGRGSSYNEQFF. The CDR3 nucleotides read TGTGCCAGCTCACCTTTGTCCGGGAGGGGTAGCTCCTACAATGAGCAGTTCTTC.

On this clone itself: Germline is not matched at one junction end, which may reflect a read error. The chain joins TRBV14 to TRBJ1-4; D possibly corresponds to TRBD1 (6 bases). This CDR3 contains 12 residues. The V gene's germline CDR1 is SGHDN and CDR2 FVKESK. The chain's CDR3 is CASSENTGPYVF. CDR3 sequence (DNA): TGTGCCAGCAGCGAAAATACAGGGCCCTATGTTTTT.

This rearrangement joins TRBV14 to TRBJ2-3, with 8 bases fitting TRBD1. This CDR3 is 15 amino acids long. The trim removed 2 bases at V and 2 bases at J, leaving 3 bases unmatched. CDR1 SGHDN and CDR2 FVKESK come from the germline V gene. Written as DNA, the CDR3 is TGTGCCAGCAGCCAAAGGACAGGGAACACAGATACGCAGTATTTT. This encodes CASSQRTGNTDTQYF.

This rearrangement joins TRBV19 to TRBJ1-3; no definite D call. The V end lost 2 bases, the J end lost 2 bases, and 4 bases lay between the germline ends. CDR3 size: 13 residues. The germline V gene has CDR1 LNHDA and CDR2 SQIVND (reference sequence). Here the CDR3 DNA reads TGTGCCAGTAGTATAATCACTGGAAACACCATATATTTT. Its translation is CASSIITGNTIYF. Full variable domain (remainder filled in from reference TRBV19 and TRBJ1-3): DGGITQSPKYLFRKEGQNVTLSCEQNLNHDAMYWYRQDPGQGLRLIYYSQIVNDFQKGDIAEGYSVSREKKESFPLTVTSAQKNPTAFYLCASSIITGNTIYFGEGSWLTVV.

This clone was counted a single time. The rearrangement joins TRBV7-9 to TRBJ1-2, with TRBD1 matching 7 bases. The germline V gene encodes CDR1 SEHNR and CDR2 FQNEAQ (reference sequence). This CDR3 is built from 15 residues. V lost 5 bases and J lost 4; bases outside the gene matches: 10. The CDR3 loop is CASSTLTGNSYGYTF. CDR3 in DNA: TGTGCCAGCAGCACCCTGACAGGGAACAGCTATGGCTACACCTTC.

V usage is TRBV5-6 and J usage is TRBJ1-1; D possibly corresponds to TRBD1 (5 bases). There are 15 residues in the CDR3. V was trimmed by 5 bases and J by 1 base, leaving 15 bases between them. The germline V gene encodes CDR1 SGHDT and CDR2 YYEEEE. CDR3 coding DNA: TGTGCCAGCAGAAGTGTAGGACATAGGAACACTGAAGCTTTCTTT. Amino acid sequence: CASRSVGHRNTEAFF.

CDR3 sequence (DNA): TGTGCCAGCAGCCCAGGGGTGAGGAGGAATGAGCAGTTCTTC. As protein: CASSPGVRRNEQFF. The V call is TRBV4-2, the J call TRBJ2-1, with a possible D match to TRBD1 (6 bases). This CDR3 region has 14 residues. Germline CDR1 is LGHNA and CDR2 is YNFKEQ. Trimming took 4 bases from V and 7 from J, leaving 14 bases between them.

The rearrangement joins TRBV28 to TRBJ1-5; D gene unclear. CDR1 MDHEN and CDR2 SYDVKM come from the germline V gene. Between the trimmed V and J ends, which lost 2 bases and 5 bases, there was a span of 4 bases. The CDR3 runs 12 residues. The CDR3 region is CASSLEDQPQHF. The CDR3 DNA follows: TGTGCCAGCAGTTTAGAGGATCAGCCCCAGCATTTT.

The gene calls are TRBV10-3 and TRBJ1-2, with 7 bases fitting TRBD1. Germline assignment: CDR1 ENHRY and CDR2 SYGVKD. This CDR3 contains 13 residues. Trimming took 6 bases from V and 8 from J; bases not matched to a gene: 9. CDR3 loop: CAISEGANRGYTF. In DNA, the CDR3 is TGTGCCATCAGCGAGGGGGCCAATCGAGGCTACACCTTC.

V gene TRBV5-6 combines with J gene TRBJ2-1; 8 bases align to TRBD1. This CDR3 spans 16 amino acids. Germline V gene data show CDR1 as SGHDT and CDR2 as YYEEEE. Unmatched junction bases numbered 9, after V lost 0 bases and J lost 7 bases. Here the CDR3 DNA reads TGTGCCAGCAGCTTGGCCGGAGACAGGGGTGGTAATGAGCAGTTCTTC. As protein: CASSLAGDRGGNEQFF. Supplemented by reference TRBV5-6 and TRBJ2-1, the full variable domain reads DAGVTQSPTHLIKTRGQQVTLRCSPKSGHDTVSWYQQALGQGPQFIFQYYEEEERQRGNFPDRFSGHQFPNYSSELNVNALLLGDSALYLCASSLAGDRGGNEQFFGPGTRLTVL.

This chain uses TRBV7-2 with TRBJ1-5, with 7 bases fitting TRBD1. V shed 4 bases, J shed 15 bases, and the junction held 9 bases outside the gene matches. This CDR3 has 12 amino acids. Germline lookup yields CDR1 SGHTA and CDR2 FQGNSA. DNA of the CDR3: TGTGCCAGCAGCTCCCGGACAGGTCGGTGGCATTTT. Translating gives CASSSRTGRWHF.

The chain has TRBV6-5 and TRBJ2-1, with 8 nucleotides matching TRBD1. The CDR3 covers 14 residues. The V gene end was trimmed by 5 bases and the J gene end by 6 bases; junction bases not matched to a gene: 6. Germline V gene data show CDR1 as MNHEY and CDR2 as SVGAGI. The CDR3 nucleotides read TGTGCCAGCAGTACCCGGACAGGGCCCAATGAGCAGTTCTTC. This sequence encodes CASSTRTGPNEQFF.